Listed below are T cell receptor beta chains from one sample, sequenced in a study of control samples from healthy donors and cancer patients. Sequencing was performed with immunoSEQ multiplex PCR; in TCRdb, only in-frame clones are kept and a portion is missing. The data hold roughly 200,000 clones, with roughly 94% observed a single time. Input material: blood. Receptor source: a man between 50 and 59 years old in good health. CDR3s include the opening cysteine and the closing phenylalanine or tryptophan. A D gene is named only where the DNA matches it firmly. Expanded clones are given a class, and other clones once, few, many or no size at all.

d_call	v_call	clone_size	j_call	cdr3_nt	cdr3_aa
-	TRBV5-1	-	TRBJ1-3	TGCGCCAGCAATGAGGGGCTCTCTGGAAACACCATATATTTT	CASNEGLSGNTIYF
-	TRBV6-1	-	TRBJ1-1	TGTGCCAGCAGTGAAGCTTATCCCCTTGTCTGGGCTTTCTTT	CASSEAYPLVWAFF
-	TRBV24-1	-	TRBJ1-1	TGTGCCACGACCCGGGGGGAGAACACTGAAGCTTTCTTT	CATTRGENTEAFF
-	TRBV5-1	-	TRBJ1-5	TGCGCCAGCAGCTTTGATCCGGGACAGCCCCAGCATTTT	CASSFDPGQPQHF
TRBD2	TRBV5-4	-	TRBJ2-1	TGTGCCAGCACTCGAGGGACTAGCGGGGGGGCAGGAAATGAGCAGTTCTTC	CASTRGTSGGAGNEQFF
-	TRBV18	-	TRBJ2-1	TGTGCCAGCTCACCTAACAATGAGCAGTTCTTC	CASSPNNEQFF
-	TRBV4-1	-	TRBJ1-2	TGCGCCAGCAGCCAGGCCGGGACACTTAACTATGGCTACACCTTC	CASSQAGTLNYGYTF
-	TRBV18	-	TRBJ2-7	TGTGCCAGCTCACGGAAAGGATACGAGCAGTACTTC	CASSRKGYEQYF
-	TRBV6-5	-	TRBJ1-2	TGTGCCAGCCGCCGGGACCTCATTTCTAACTATGGCTACACCTTC	CASRRDLISNYGYTF
TRBD1	TRBV6-4	-	TRBJ1-2	TGTGCCAGCAGTGACTCTGCAGGGGGCAGAGATAACTATGGCTACACCTTC	CASSDSAGGRDNYGYTF
TRBD2	TRBV7-2	-	TRBJ2-3	TGTGCCAGCAGCTTAGGAGCGGGGGGTCTCCAGGGTACGCAGTATTTT	CASSLGAGGLQGTQYF
-	TRBV5-1	-	TRBJ1-1	TGCGCCAGCAGCTTGGAAGGAGGGGCGGCGAACACTGAAGCTTTCTTT	CASSLEGGAANTEAFF
TRBD1	TRBV28	-	TRBJ2-1	TGTGCCAGCGGCGCCGGGACAGGGCTCTACAATGAGCAGTTCTTC	CASGAGTGLYNEQFF
-	TRBV3-1/TRBV3-2	-	TRBJ1-6	TGTGCCAGCAGCCAAGATTCACCCCTCCACTTT	CASSQDSPLHF
TRBD2	TRBV4-2	-	TRBJ2-1	TGTGCCAGCAGCCAAGATACCCCTCTTGGCGGGGGGGCCCGTGAGCAGTTCTTC	CASSQDTPLGGGAREQFF
TRBD2	TRBV10-3	-	TRBJ2-3	TGTGCCAACTCACCCAGCGGGGCCCCAGATACGCAGTATTTT	CANSPSGAPDTQYF
-	TRBV7-2	-	TRBJ2-2	TGTGCCAGCAGCGTCAGATGGGAGAACACCGGGGAGCTGTTTTTT	CASSVRWENTGELFF
-	TRBV6-2/TRBV6-3	-	TRBJ2-7	TGTGCCAGCAGTCCCCGAGGCGAGCAGTACTTC	CASSPRGEQYF
TRBD1	TRBV6-5	-	TRBJ1-2	TGTGCCAGCAGTCGGACAGGCTTTTATGGCTACACCTTC	CASSRTGFYGYTF
TRBD2	TRBV9	-	TRBJ2-1	TGTGCCAGCAGCACTAGCGGGGGGGCCTACAATGAGCAGTTCTTC	CASSTSGGAYNEQFF
-	TRBV18	-	TRBJ1-5	TGTGCCAGCTCACCCCTTAGCGCTAATCAGCCCCAGCATTTT	CASSPLSANQPQHF
TRBD1	TRBV3-1/TRBV3-2	once	TRBJ1-1	TGTGCCAGCAGCCAAGAATTGACAGGGGACCTGAACACTGAAGCTTTCTTT	CASSQELTGDLNTEAFF
TRBD2	TRBV6-4	-	TRBJ2-3	TGTGCCAGCAAGCCGGGGGGGCGCACAGATACGCAGTATTTT	CASKPGGRTDTQYF
TRBD1	TRBV5-4	-	TRBJ1-6	TGTGCCAGCAGCCCGGGGACAGGGAATTCACCCCTCCACTTT	CASSPGTGNSPLHF
TRBD2	TRBV27	-	TRBJ2-7	TGTGCCAGCAGTCCAGGGACTAGCGGCCTGGGGGACTACGAGCAGTACTTC	CASSPGTSGLGDYEQYF
-	TRBV12-3/TRBV12-4	-	TRBJ1-5	TGTGCCAGCAGTGCCCTCGAGGGGATGGTCCAGCATTTT	CASSALEGMVQHF
-	TRBV18	-	TRBJ1-5	TGTGCCAGCTCACCGTCGACACTGAACAATCAGCCCCAGCATTTT	CASSPSTLNNQPQHF
TRBD1	TRBV30	once	TRBJ2-7	TGTGCCTGGAACCCGGACAGGGGGTACGAGCAGTACTTC	CAWNPDRGYEQYF
-	TRBV5-4	once	TRBJ2-3	TGTGCCAGCAGCCCCTACTCGGGGGGCCGTGGCACAGATACGCAGTATTTT	CASSPYSGGRGTDTQYF
-	TRBV28	-	TRBJ1-2	TGTGCCAGCAGTATGACAGGCTATGGCTACACCTTC	CASSMTGYGYTF
TRBD2	TRBV6-5	-	TRBJ2-3	TGTGCCGTGGGCCGGGGGGGGCTCACAGATACGCAGTATTTT	CAVGRGGLTDTQYF
TRBD2	TRBV4-3	-	TRBJ2-5	TGCGCCAGCAGCCCAAGGGCGACTAGCGGGGGAGGGGAGACCCAGTACTTC	CASSPRATSGGGETQYF
TRBD2	TRBV28	-	TRBJ2-4	TGTGCCAGCAGTTCACGTTCCGGCCTAGCGGGCCCCAGGAACATTCAGTACTTC	CASSSRSGLAGPRNIQYF
-	TRBV3-1/TRBV3-2	-	TRBJ2-2	TGTGCCAGCAGCCAAGACCATACCGGGACATTTACCGGGGAGCTGTTTTTT	CASSQDHTGTFTGELFF
TRBD1	TRBV4-1	-	TRBJ2-7	TGCGCCAGCAGCCAAGGCCCGGGACAGGGGTCCGAGCAGTACTTC	CASSQGPGQGSEQYF
-	TRBV3-1/TRBV3-2	-	TRBJ2-2	TGTGCCAGCAGCCAAGCCCCTTTTGGGGAGCTGTTTTTT	CASSQAPFGELFF
TRBD1	TRBV9	-	TRBJ1-4	TGTGCCAGCAGCGTCTTGACAGGGGGCGTAGAAAAACTGTTTTTT	CASSVLTGGVEKLFF
-	TRBV6-5	-	TRBJ2-2	TGTGCCAGCAGTTACATTGGGGGGCAGGTGGGGGAGCTGTTTTTT	CASSYIGGQVGELFF
-	TRBV19	-	TRBJ1-5	TGTGCCAGTAGTCTCAGGGTCTATCAGCCCCAGCATTTT	CASSLRVYQPQHF
-	TRBV5-1	-	TRBJ2-5	TGCGCCAGCAGCCTCCAAGAGACCCAGTACTTC	CASSLQETQYF
-	TRBV7-9	-	TRBJ2-1	TGTGCCAGCAGCTTAGTGGACCCGGCCCCTTACAATGAGCAGTTCTTC	CASSLVDPAPYNEQFF
TRBD1	TRBV4-1	-	TRBJ1-5	TGCGCCAGCAGCCAAAAAATCAGAGGGGGCCCCTCGGGAAGTCAGCCCCAGCATTTT	CASSQKIRGGPSGSQPQHF
TRBD1	TRBV28	-	TRBJ1-6	TGTGCCAGCAGGACCTATGACAGGGTGGCAAAGGCCCTCCACTTT	CASRTYDRVAKALHF
-	TRBV27	-	TRBJ2-3	TGTGCCAGCAGTCCCGGACATTCCCTGCGCACAGATACGCAGTATTTT	CASSPGHSLRTDTQYF
-	TRBV19	-	TRBJ2-3	TGTGCCAGTAGTATCACCGGACAGCTAACTAGCACAGATACGCAGTATTTT	CASSITGQLTSTDTQYF
-	TRBV28	-	TRBJ1-2	TGTGCCAGCCGCACGGGGGGGAGCTCCTCCTATGGCTACACCTTC	CASRTGGSSSYGYTF
-	TRBV15	-	TRBJ1-2	TGTGCCACCAGCAGAGATCAACAGGGCCAAAACTATGGCTACACCTTC	CATSRDQQGQNYGYTF
-	TRBV18	-	TRBJ2-3	TGTGCCAGCTCGACAGGGAGGTTTTCTGGCACAGATACGCAGTATTTT	CASSTGRFSGTDTQYF